What follows describes a single TCR beta chain. Its target antigen remains unknown. Base qualities are not at hand, and no much larger clone is one base apart. Sequenced on an Illumina HiSeq 2500. Quantitative 5'-RACE with molecular barcodes was used to prepare TCR beta libraries. In the paper's pipeline: Disease-linked TCR variants were identified with a new computational method built on a probabilistic model of VDJ rearrangement. Using fastp at Q25 and MiXCR, TCRdb reprocessed the public reads and kept productive beta chains. Rows are unified per CDR3 protein, each entry keeping the most common DNA and genes. TCRdb's processing, not the authors', yielded these V and J calls. The table for this sample lists some 350,000 distinct CDR3 sequences; under 15% of them were counted only once. Jointly, the top ten make up around 1% of the sample. The data were obtained in a study of CD8 T cells in ankylosing spondylitis (dated by TCRdb to about 2017). For context, the study as a whole: T cell receptor beta repertoires were profiled in healthy donors and ankylosing spondylitis patients so that disease-linked TCR variants could be found. In total, the full study cohort was made up of some 110 healthy donors and roughly 27 ankylosing spondylitis patients. Peripheral blood was sampled, and synovial fluid was additionally collected from ankylosing spondylitis patients.

Broad study findings and their caveats: Some motif variants had previously been reported in the synovial fluid and blood of reactive arthritis patients, which suggests shared mechanisms of disease initiation. The disease-linked clones were reported to be significantly enriched in matched synovial fluid samples from ankylosing spondylitis patients. A TCR beta motif of several highly homologous amino acid variants appeared characteristic of blood from ankylosing spondylitis patients. In peripheral blood, the disease-linked clones were found at relatively low frequencies and had a CD8+ phenotype.

Sequenced sample: blood, either unsorted or a sorted T cell fraction (not recorded which). The origin of this receptor is a male donor with ankylosing spondylitis or in good health (not recorded which).

The CDR3 protein: CASSPGGLLPYEQYF. Here is the DNA: TGTGCCAGCAGCCCCGGGGGGTTACTACCCTACGAGCAGTACTTC. The rearranged chain carries TRBV3-1 and TRBJ2-7, and TRBD2 aligns with 7 junction nucleotides. CDR1 and CDR2 were assigned from the germline V gene (reference sequence) as LGHDT and YNNKEL. Relative to germline, V is missing 4 bases and J is missing 2 bases, with 8 bases of the junction outside any gene match. The CDR3 covers 15 residues, taking in both the cysteine and the phenylalanine. The DNA shown is the 45-base CDR3, in frame from base 1.